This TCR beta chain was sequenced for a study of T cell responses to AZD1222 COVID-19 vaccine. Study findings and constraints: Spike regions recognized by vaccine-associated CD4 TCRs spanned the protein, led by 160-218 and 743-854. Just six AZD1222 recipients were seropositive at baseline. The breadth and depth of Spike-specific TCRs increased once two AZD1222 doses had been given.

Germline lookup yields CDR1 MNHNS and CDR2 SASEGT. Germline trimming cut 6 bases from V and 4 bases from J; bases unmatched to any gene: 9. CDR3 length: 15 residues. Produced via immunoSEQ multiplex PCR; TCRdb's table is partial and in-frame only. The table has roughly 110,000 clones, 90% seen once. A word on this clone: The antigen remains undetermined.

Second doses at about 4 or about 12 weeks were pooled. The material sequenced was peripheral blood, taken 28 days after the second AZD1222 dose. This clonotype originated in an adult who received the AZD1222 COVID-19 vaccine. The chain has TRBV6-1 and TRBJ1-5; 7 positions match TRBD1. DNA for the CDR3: TGTGCCAGCAGGGAAAGGACAGGAGTAAATCAGCCCCAGCATTTT. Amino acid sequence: CASRERTGVNQPQHF.